The rows below give T cell receptor beta chains drawn from one sample of a study of identifying expanded T cells in peripheral blood. The method was immunoSEQ multiplex PCR; TCRdb's version includes in-frame clones alone and lacks a portion of them. This table holds about 100,000 clones, about 90% found once. The sequenced sample consisted of blood. The origin of the receptors is a person aged 18 to 70 in good health. The CDR3 runs from the conserved cysteine through the conserved F or W. D genes are given only for firm matches. For some rows the clone size is stated as once, few or many, or as a class when expanded; others skip it.

abundance: NA
d_gene: NA
j_gene: TRBJ1-1
v_gene: TRBV15
CDR3nt: TGTGCCACCAGCAGAGACCCGATAAAGAACACTGAAGCTTTCTTT
CDR3aa: CATSRDPIKNTEAFF

abundance: once
d_gene: NA
j_gene: TRBJ1-2
v_gene: TRBV2
CDR3nt: TGTGCCGGAGGTGAAACAGGAGCTTTTAACTATGGCTACACCTTC
CDR3aa: CAGGETGAFNYGYTF

abundance: NA
d_gene: TRBD1
j_gene: TRBJ2-6
v_gene: TRBV7-9
CDR3nt: TGTGCCAGCAGCGGAGTGGGACAGGGGGCTGCCGGGGCCAACGTCCTGACTTTC
CDR3aa: CASSGVGQGAAGANVLTF

abundance: NA
d_gene: NA
j_gene: TRBJ2-4
v_gene: TRBV12-5
CDR3nt: TGTGCTAGTGGTTCACGGGACCCCATTCCCATTCAGTACTTC
CDR3aa: CASGSRDPIPIQYF

abundance: NA
d_gene: NA
j_gene: TRBJ1-2
v_gene: TRBV9
CDR3nt: TGTGCCAGCAGCGTCGCGAGTGCCGCCTATGGCTACACCTTC
CDR3aa: CASSVASAAYGYTF

abundance: NA
d_gene: NA
j_gene: TRBJ1-5
v_gene: TRBV27
CDR3nt: TGTGCCAGCAGTTTATCACGGATAAGCAGCAATCAGCCCCAGCATTTT
CDR3aa: CASSLSRISSNQPQHF

abundance: NA
d_gene: NA
j_gene: TRBJ1-1
v_gene: TRBV5-5
CDR3nt: TGTGCCAGCAGCCCAAGCACAGGAGTTAATCTGGACACTGAAGCTTTCTTT
CDR3aa: CASSPSTGVNLDTEAFF

abundance: NA
d_gene: NA
j_gene: TRBJ2-6
v_gene: TRBV30
CDR3nt: TGTGCCTGGACGCGATGGAAGGGGGGAACTGGGGCCAACGTCCTGACTTTC
CDR3aa: CAWTRWKGGTGANVLTF

abundance: NA
d_gene: NA
j_gene: TRBJ1-2
v_gene: TRBV29-1
CDR3nt: TGCAGCGTAGCGAAGGAGAATACTAACTATGGCTACACCTTC
CDR3aa: CSVAKENTNYGYTF

abundance: NA
d_gene: NA
j_gene: TRBJ2-3
v_gene: TRBV9
CDR3nt: TGTGCCAGCAGCACGAACCCTTCAATCTCATCGGATACGCAGTATTTT
CDR3aa: CASSTNPSISSDTQYF

abundance: few
d_gene: NA
j_gene: TRBJ2-7
v_gene: TRBV12-5
CDR3nt: TGTGCTAGTGGTTTGAGGGGTTTGCCGGGACAAGGGAGTGAGTCCTACGAGCAGTACTTC
CDR3aa: CASGLRGLPGQGSESYEQYF

abundance: NA
d_gene: NA
j_gene: TRBJ1-1
v_gene: TRBV2
CDR3nt: TGTGCCAGCATCGCTTTCGGAACGAACACTGAAGCTTTCTTT
CDR3aa: CASIAFGTNTEAFF

abundance: NA
d_gene: NA
j_gene: TRBJ1-1
v_gene: TRBV6-1
CDR3nt: TGTGCCAGCAGTGAACTCCTGAACACTGAAGCTTTCTTT
CDR3aa: CASSELLNTEAFF

abundance: NA
d_gene: TRBD1
j_gene: TRBJ2-5
v_gene: TRBV29-1
CDR3nt: TGCAGCGCCAGGGACAGGGGGCAAGAGACCCAGTACTTC
CDR3aa: CSARDRGQETQYF

abundance: NA
d_gene: TRBD1
j_gene: TRBJ1-3
v_gene: TRBV9
CDR3nt: TGTGCCAGCAGCGTAGATAGGGACAGGAGAACTCAGAGCTCTGGAAACACCATATATTTT
CDR3aa: CASSVDRDRRTQSSGNTIYF